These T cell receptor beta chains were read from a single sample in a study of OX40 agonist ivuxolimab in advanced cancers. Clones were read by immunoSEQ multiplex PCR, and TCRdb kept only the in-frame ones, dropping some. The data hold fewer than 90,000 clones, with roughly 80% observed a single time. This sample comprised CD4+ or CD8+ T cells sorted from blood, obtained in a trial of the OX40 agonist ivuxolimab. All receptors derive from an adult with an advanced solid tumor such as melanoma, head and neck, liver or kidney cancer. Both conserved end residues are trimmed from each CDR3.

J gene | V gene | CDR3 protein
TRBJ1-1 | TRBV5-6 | ASSFGGRDRGITEAF
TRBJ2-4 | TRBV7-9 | ASSLPGGGNGKNIQY
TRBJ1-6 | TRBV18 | ASSPGYYNSPLH
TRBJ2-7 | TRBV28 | ASRQRGGPYEQY
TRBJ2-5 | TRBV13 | ASSPGQGDTQY
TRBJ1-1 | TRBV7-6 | ASSSQGQLNTEAF
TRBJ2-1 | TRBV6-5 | ASSLTRAGGQF
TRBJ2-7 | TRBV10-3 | AISTSGIMGDYEQY
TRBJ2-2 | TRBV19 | ASSISRRNTGELF
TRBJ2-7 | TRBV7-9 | ASSSTESYEQY
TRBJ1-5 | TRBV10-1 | ASSGTGDQPQH